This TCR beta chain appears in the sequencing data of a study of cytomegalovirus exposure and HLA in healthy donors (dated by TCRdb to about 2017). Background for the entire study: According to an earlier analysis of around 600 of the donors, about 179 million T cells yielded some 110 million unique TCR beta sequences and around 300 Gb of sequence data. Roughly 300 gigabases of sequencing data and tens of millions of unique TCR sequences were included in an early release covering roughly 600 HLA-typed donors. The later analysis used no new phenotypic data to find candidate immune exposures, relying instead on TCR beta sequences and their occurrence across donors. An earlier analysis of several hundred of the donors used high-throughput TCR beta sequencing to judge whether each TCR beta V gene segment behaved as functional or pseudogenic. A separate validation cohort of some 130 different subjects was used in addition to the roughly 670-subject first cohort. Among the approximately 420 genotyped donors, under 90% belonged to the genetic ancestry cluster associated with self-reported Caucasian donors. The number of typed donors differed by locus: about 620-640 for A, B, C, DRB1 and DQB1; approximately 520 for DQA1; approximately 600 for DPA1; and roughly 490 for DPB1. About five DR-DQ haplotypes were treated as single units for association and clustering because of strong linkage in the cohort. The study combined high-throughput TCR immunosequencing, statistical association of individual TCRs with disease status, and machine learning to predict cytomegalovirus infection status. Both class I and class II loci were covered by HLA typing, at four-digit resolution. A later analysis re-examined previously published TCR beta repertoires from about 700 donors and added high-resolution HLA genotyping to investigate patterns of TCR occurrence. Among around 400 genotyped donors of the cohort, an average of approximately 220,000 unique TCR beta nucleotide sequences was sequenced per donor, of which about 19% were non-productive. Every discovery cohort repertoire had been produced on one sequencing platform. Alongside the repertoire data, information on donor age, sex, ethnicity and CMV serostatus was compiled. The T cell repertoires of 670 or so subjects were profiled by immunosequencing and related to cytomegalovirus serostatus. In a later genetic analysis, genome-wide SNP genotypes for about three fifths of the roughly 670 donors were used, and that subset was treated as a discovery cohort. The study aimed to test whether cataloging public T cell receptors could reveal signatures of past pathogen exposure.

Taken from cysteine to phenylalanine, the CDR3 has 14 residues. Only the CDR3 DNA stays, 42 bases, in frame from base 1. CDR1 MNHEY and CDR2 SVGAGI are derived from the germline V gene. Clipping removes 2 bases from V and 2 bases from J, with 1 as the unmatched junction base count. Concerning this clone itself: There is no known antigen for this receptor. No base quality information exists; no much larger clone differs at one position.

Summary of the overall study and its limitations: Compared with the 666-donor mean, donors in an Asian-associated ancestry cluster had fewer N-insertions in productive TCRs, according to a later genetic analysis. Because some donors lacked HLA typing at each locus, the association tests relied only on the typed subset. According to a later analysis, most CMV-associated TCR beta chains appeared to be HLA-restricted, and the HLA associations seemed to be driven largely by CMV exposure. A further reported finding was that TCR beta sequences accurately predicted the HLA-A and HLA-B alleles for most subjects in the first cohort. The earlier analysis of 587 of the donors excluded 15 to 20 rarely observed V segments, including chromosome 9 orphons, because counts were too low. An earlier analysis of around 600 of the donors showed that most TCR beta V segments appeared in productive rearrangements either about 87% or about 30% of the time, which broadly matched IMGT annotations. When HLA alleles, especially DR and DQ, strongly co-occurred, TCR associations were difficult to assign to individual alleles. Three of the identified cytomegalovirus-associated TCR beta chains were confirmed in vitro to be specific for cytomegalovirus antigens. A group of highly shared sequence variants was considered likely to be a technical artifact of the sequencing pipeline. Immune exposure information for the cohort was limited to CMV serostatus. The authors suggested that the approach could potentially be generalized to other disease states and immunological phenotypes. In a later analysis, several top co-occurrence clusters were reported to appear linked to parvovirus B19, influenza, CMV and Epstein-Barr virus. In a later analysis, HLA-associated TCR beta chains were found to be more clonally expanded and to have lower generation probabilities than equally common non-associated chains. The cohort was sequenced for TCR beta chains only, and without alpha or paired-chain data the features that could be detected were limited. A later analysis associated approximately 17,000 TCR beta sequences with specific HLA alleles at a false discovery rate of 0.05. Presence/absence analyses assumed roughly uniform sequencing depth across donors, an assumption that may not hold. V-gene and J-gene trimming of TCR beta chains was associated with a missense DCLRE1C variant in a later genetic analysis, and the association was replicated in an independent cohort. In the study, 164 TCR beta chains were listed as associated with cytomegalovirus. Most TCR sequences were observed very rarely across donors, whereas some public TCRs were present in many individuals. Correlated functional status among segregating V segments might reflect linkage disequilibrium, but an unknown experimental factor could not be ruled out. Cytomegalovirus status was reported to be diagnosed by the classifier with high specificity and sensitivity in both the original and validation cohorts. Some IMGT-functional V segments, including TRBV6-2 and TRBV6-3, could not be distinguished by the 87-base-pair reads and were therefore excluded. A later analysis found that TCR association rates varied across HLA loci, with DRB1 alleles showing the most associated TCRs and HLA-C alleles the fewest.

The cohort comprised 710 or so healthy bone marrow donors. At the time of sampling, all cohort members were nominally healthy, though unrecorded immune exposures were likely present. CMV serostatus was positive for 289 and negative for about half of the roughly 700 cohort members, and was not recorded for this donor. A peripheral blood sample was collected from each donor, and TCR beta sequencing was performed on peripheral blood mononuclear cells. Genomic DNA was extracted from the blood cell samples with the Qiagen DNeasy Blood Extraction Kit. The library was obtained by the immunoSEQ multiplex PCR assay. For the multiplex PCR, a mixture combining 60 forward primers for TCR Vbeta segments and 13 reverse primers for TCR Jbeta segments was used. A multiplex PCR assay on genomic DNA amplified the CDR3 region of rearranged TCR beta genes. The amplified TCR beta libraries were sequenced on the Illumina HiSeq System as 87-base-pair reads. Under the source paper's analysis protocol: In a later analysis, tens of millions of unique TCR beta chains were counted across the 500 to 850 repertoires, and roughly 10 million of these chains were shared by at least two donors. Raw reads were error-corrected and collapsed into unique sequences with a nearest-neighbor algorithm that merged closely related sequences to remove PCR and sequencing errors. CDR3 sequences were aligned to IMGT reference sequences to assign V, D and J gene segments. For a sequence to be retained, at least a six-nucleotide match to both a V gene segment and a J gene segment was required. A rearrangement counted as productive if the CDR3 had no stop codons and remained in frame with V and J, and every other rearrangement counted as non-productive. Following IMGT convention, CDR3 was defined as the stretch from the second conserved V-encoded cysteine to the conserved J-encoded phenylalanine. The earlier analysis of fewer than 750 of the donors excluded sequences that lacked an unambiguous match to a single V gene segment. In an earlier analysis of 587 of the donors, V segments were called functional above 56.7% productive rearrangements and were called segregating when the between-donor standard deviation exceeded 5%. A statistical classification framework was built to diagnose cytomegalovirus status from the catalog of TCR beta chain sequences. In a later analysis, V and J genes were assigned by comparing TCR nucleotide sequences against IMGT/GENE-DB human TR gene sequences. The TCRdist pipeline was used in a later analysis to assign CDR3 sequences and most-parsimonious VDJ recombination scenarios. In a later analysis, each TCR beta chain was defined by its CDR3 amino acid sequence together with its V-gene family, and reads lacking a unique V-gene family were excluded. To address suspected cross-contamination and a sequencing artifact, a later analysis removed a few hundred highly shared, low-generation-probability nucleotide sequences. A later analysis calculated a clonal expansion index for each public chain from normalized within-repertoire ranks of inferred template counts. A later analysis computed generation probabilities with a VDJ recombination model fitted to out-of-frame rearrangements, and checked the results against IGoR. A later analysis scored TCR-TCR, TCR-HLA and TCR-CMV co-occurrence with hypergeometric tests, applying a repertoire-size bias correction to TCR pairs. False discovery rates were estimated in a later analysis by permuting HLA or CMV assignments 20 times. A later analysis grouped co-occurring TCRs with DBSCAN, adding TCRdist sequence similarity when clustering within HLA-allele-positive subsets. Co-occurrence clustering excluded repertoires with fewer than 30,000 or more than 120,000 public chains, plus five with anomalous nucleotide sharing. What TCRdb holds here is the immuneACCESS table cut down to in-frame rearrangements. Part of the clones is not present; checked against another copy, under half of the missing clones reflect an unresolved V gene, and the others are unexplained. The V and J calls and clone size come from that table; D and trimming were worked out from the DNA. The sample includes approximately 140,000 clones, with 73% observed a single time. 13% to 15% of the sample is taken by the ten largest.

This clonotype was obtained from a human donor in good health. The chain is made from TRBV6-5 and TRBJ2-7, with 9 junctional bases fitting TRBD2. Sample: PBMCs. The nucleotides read TGTGCCAGCAGTTACCTAGCGGGGACCTACGAGCAGTACTTC. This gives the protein CASSYLAGTYEQYF.